These T cell receptor beta chains were read from a single sample in a study of blood T cell repertoires in COVID-19. Method: immunoSEQ multiplex PCR; TCRdb's copy keeps in-frame clones and lacks some. Of approximately 80,000 clones in the sample, around 89% were seen once. Sequenced: peripheral blood. The source is a human donor in a cohort sampled during active COVID-19. Each CDR3 is given with its conserved first and last residue. Each record gives: D gene, clone size, J gene, V gene, CDR3 protein, CDR3 DNA. D genes are given only for firm matches. For some rows the clone size is stated as once, few or many, or as a class when expanded; others skip it.

TRBD1 NA TRBJ1-5 TRBV29-1 CSVVTTGGGNQPQHF TGCAGCGTTGTAACGACAGGGGGAGGCAATCAGCCCCAGCATTTT
TRBD1 NA TRBJ1-3 TRBV14 CASSPGTGESAGNTIYF TGTGCCAGCAGCCCCGGGACAGGGGAGTCAGCTGGAAACACCATATATTTT
NA NA TRBJ2-5 TRBV3-1/TRBV3-2 CASSQDLLETQYF TGTGCCAGCAGCCAAGATCTTTTGGAGACCCAGTACTTC
NA NA TRBJ1-6 TRBV12-2 CASRLAKILKQGDPKGRSPLHF TGTGCAAGTCGCTTGGCGAAAATACTAAAACAGGGGGACCCAAAGGGCCGCTCACCCCTCCACTTT
TRBD1 NA TRBJ1-2 TRBV5-1 CASSLDTERTGRDGYTF TGCGCCAGCAGCTTGGACACCGAACGGACAGGGAGAGATGGCTACACCTTC
NA NA TRBJ2-2 TRBV27 CASSWDSTNTGELFF TGTGCCAGCAGTTGGGACTCAACTAACACCGGGGAGCTGTTTTTT
NA NA TRBJ2-3 TRBV10-3 CAISESSEATDTQYF TGTGCCATCAGTGAGTCCTCTGAAGCGACAGATACGCAGTATTTT
NA NA TRBJ1-6 TRBV27 CASSLGGPGTSYNSPLHF TGTGCCAGCAGTTTAGGGGGCCCCGGGACCTCCTATAATTCACCCCTCCACTTT
NA NA TRBJ1-1 TRBV28 CASSTTGNTEAFF TGTGCCAGCAGCACGACAGGGAACACTGAAGCTTTCTTT
TRBD1 NA TRBJ1-2 TRBV9 CASSSQPDRAAYGYTF TGTGCCAGCAGCTCCCAGCCGGACAGGGCAGCTTATGGCTACACCTTC
NA NA TRBJ1-1 TRBV6-5 CASSYSAGGGTEAFF TGTGCCAGCAGTTACTCGGCGGGCGGGGGGACTGAAGCTTTCTTT
NA NA TRBJ1-3 TRBV9 CASSVEPGYGNTIYF TGTGCCAGCAGCGTAGAACCAGGGTACGGAAACACCATATATTTT
NA NA TRBJ2-7 TRBV6-6 CASSSTVTNYEQYF TGTGCCAGCAGTTCAACAGTGACCAACTACGAGCAGTACTTC
TRBD1 few TRBJ2-2 TRBV6-1 CASSVDRGLRTGELFF TGTGCCAGCAGTGTGGACAGGGGGCTTCGAACCGGGGAGCTGTTTTTT
TRBD1 NA TRBJ1-2 TRBV7-2 CASSPYRTGNYGYTF TGTGCCAGCAGCCCGTACCGGACAGGGAACTATGGCTACACCTTC
TRBD1 NA TRBJ1-2 TRBV7-3 CASTLGTGGRGYTF TGTGCCAGCACCCTAGGGACAGGGGGGCGCGGCTACACCTTC
NA NA TRBJ1-5 TRBV21-1 CAPFQRRGGNQPQHF TGTGCCCCATTTCAGCGTAGGGGTGGCAATCAGCCCCAGCATTTT
NA NA TRBJ1-3 TRBV27 CASKGTYSGNTIYF TGTGCCAGCAAGGGGACTTACTCTGGAAACACCATATATTTT
NA NA TRBJ2-3 TRBV9 CASSFRESTDTQYF TGTGCCAGCAGCTTCAGGGAAAGCACAGATACGCAGTATTTT
TRBD2 NA TRBJ2-3 TRBV12-5 CASGQGLAGDTQYF TGTGCTAGTGGCCAGGGACTAGCGGGAGATACGCAGTATTTT
NA NA TRBJ1-2 TRBV30 CAWSVGVYGYTF TGTGCCTGGAGTGTAGGGGTTTATGGCTACACCTTC
TRBD1 once TRBJ1-2 TRBV5-1 CASSPGQGAYRGYTF TGCGCCAGCAGCCCGGGACAGGGGGCGTATCGTGGCTACACCTTC
TRBD1 few TRBJ1-1 TRBV6-1 CASSEGTGGGYTEAFF TGTGCCAGCAGTGAAGGGACAGGGGGAGGGTACACTGAAGCTTTCTTT
TRBD2 NA TRBJ2-5 TRBV9 CASSVAGIAGGGETQYF TGTGCCAGCAGCGTAGCGGGAATAGCGGGGGGCGGAGAGACCCAGTACTTC
NA NA TRBJ2-6 TRBV19 CASSIQGGGANVLTF TGTGCCAGTAGTATACAGGGTGGAGGGGCCAACGTCCTGACTTTC
NA NA TRBJ2-5 TRBV6-5 CASSSVVQETQYF TGTGCCAGCAGCAGCGTAGTCCAAGAGACCCAGTACTTC
NA NA TRBJ1-1 TRBV27 CASIRGGMNTEAFF TGTGCCAGCATCCGAGGCGGGATGAACACTGAAGCTTTCTTT
TRBD1 NA TRBJ1-6 TRBV11-2 CASSSGTGNGNSPLHF TGTGCCAGCAGCTCGGGGACAGGGAACGGTAATTCACCCCTCCACTTT
NA NA TRBJ1-1 TRBV27 CASSKTGNTEAFF TGTGCCAGCAGCAAGACAGGGAACACTGAAGCTTTCTTT
NA NA TRBJ2-3 TRBV11-2 CASSLLSSTDTQYF TGTGCCAGCAGCTTACTTAGTAGCACAGATACGCAGTATTTT
NA NA TRBJ1-2 TRBV3-1/TRBV3-2 CASSPDYGGYTF TGTGCCAGCAGCCCAGATTATGGCGGCTACACCTTC
NA NA TRBJ1-4 TRBV2 CASSFSNEKLFF TGTGCCAGCAGCTTCAGTAATGAAAAACTGTTTTTT
NA NA TRBJ2-2 TRBV7-9 CASSLVGYGFRNTGELFF TGTGCCAGCAGCTTAGTCGGCTACGGGTTCCGGAACACCGGGGAGCTGTTTTTT
NA NA TRBJ1-1 TRBV29-1 CSVVRRGGWTEAFF TGCAGCGTTGTTCGGCGTGGGGGGTGGACTGAAGCTTTCTTT
NA NA TRBJ1-3 TRBV4-1 CASSPTVYSGNTIYF TGCGCCAGCAGCCCTACAGTTTACTCTGGAAACACCATATATTTT
NA NA TRBJ1-2 TRBV5-8 CASSLAGRVYGYTF TGTGCCAGCAGCTTGGCCGGGAGGGTCTATGGCTACACCTTC
NA NA TRBJ2-3 TRBV10-3 CAISDAVGGQPDTQYF TGTGCCATCAGTGACGCCGTCGGGGGGCAGCCAGATACGCAGTATTTT
TRBD1 NA TRBJ1-4 TRBV4-1 CASSQAGTELNEKLFF TGCGCCAGCAGCCAAGCTGGGACAGAACTTAATGAAAAACTGTTTTTT
TRBD2 NA TRBJ2-3 TRBV4-2 CASSQVGSGGGTDTQYF TGTGCCAGCAGCCAAGTGGGTAGCGGGGGGGGTACAGATACGCAGTATTTT
NA NA TRBJ1-6 TRBV28 CASTAEGVSSYNSPLHF TGTGCCAGCACCGCAGAGGGGGTAAGTTCCTATAATTCACCCCTCCACTTT
TRBD1 NA TRBJ1-2 TRBV7-9 CASSWDRVVLSYTF TGTGCCAGCAGCTGGGACAGGGTGGTCCTTAGCTACACCTTC
TRBD1 many TRBJ2-7 TRBV4-2 CASSQHSGTGANYEQYF TGTGCCAGCAGCCAACACTCCGGGACAGGGGCGAACTACGAGCAGTACTTC
NA NA TRBJ2-3 TRBV7-2 CASSLGGLRTDTQYF TGTGCCAGCAGCTTGGGAGGATTGAGGACAGATACGCAGTATTTT
NA NA TRBJ1-2 TRBV10-2 CASSNQKSPRHGYTF TGCGCCAGCAGTAACCAAAAGTCCCCGAGGCATGGCTACACCTTC
TRBD2 NA TRBJ2-5 TRBV3-1/TRBV3-2 CASSQEVAGGTETQYF TGTGCCAGCAGCCAAGAGGTAGCGGGGGGGACGGAGACCCAGTACTTC
TRBD1 NA TRBJ1-1 TRBV7-3 CASSPTDRVATEAFF TGTGCCAGCAGCCCAACGGACAGGGTCGCGACTGAAGCTTTCTTT
TRBD1 NA TRBJ1-1 TRBV29-1 CSVERGLNTEAFF TGCAGCGTTGAAAGGGGGCTAAACACTGAAGCTTTCTTT
NA once TRBJ2-1 TRBV21-1 CAAGDRARNEQFF TGTGCAGCGGGTGACAGGGCCCGAAATGAGCAGTTCTTC
TRBD1 NA TRBJ1-3 TRBV5-1 CASSLGRQGNTIYF TGCGCCAGCAGCTTGGGGAGACAGGGGAACACCATATATTTT
NA NA TRBJ2-5 TRBV3-1/TRBV3-2 CASSQDLLTPTKETQYF TGTGCCAGCAGCCAAGATCTTCTGACACCCACCAAGGAGACCCAGTACTTC
NA NA TRBJ1-5 TRBV7-8 CASSPGGSGDQPQHF TGTGCCAGCAGCCCCGGGGGGTCGGGTGATCAGCCCCAGCATTTT
NA NA TRBJ2-7 TRBV7-8 CASSLGRVAYEQYF TGTGCCAGCAGCTTAGGGCGGGTAGCCTACGAGCAGTACTTC
TRBD2 NA TRBJ2-3 TRBV11-2 CASTLGTRGGTQYF TGTGCCAGCACCCTAGGGACTAGGGGCGGTACGCAGTATTTT
TRBD1 once TRBJ1-1 TRBV13 CASSPAGQGNTEAFF TGTGCCAGCAGCCCCGCGGGACAGGGTAACACTGAAGCTTTCTTT
TRBD2 NA TRBJ2-7 TRBV24-1 CATSDGTSSYEQYF TGTGCCACCAGTGATGGGACTAGCTCCTACGAGCAGTACTTC
NA NA TRBJ2-2 TRBV15 CATSRDRAGRTGELFF TGTGCCACCAGCAGAGATAGGGCGGGACGGACCGGGGAGCTGTTTTTT
TRBD2 NA TRBJ2-5 TRBV19 CASSSPRAGARETQYF TGTGCCAGTAGTAGCCCCAGGGCGGGAGCGCGAGAGACCCAGTACTTC
NA NA TRBJ1-1 TRBV19 CASSRRGFATEAFF TGTGCCAGTAGTCGGCGCGGTTTTGCCACTGAAGCTTTCTTT
NA NA TRBJ1-5 TRBV18 CASSPQAGGYSNQPQHF TGTGCCAGCTCACCACAAGCAGGAGGATATAGCAATCAGCCCCAGCATTTT
TRBD1 once TRBJ2-1 TRBV6-5 CASTLGQGNEQFF TGTGCCAGCACCCTAGGACAGGGCAATGAGCAGTTCTTC